These T cell receptor beta chains were read from a single sample in a study of blood T cell repertoires in COVID-19. Profiled with immunoSEQ multiplex PCR; TCRdb holds only in-frame clones, not every one. Found here are roughly 250,000 clones, under 90% of them singletons; the top ten hold around 7.8%. Sample: peripheral blood. These receptors came from a human donor in a cohort sampled during active COVID-19. Both conserved end residues are part of each CDR3.

j_gene	v_gene	CDR3aa
TRBJ1-2	TRBV10-3	CAISESILNYGYTF
TRBJ1-1	TRBV6-5	CASSYRPGGLNTEAFF
TRBJ2-7	TRBV6-7	CASRYRDRGPAGGHEQYF
TRBJ1-5	TRBV11-3	CASRTTGAYNQPQHF
TRBJ1-2	TRBV11-2	CASSLGRGSTF
TRBJ1-5	TRBV19	CASTSFGRDGQPQHF
TRBJ2-7	TRBV27	CASSLWPGAYEQYF
TRBJ2-1	TRBV5-5	CASSETSGSSYEQFF
TRBJ2-3	TRBV19	CASSIDGGGRDTQYF
TRBJ2-3	TRBV5-4	CASSLGGAGQRDTQYF
TRBJ2-4	TRBV6-6	CASRGALQAKNIQYF
TRBJ1-5	TRBV28	CASSLSQGQPQHF
TRBJ2-2	TRBV3-1/TRBV3-2	CASSQEGGVTGELFF
TRBJ2-4	TRBV6-5	CASRTGNIQYF
TRBJ2-5	TRBV2	CASSAGAYQETQYF